These T cell receptor beta chains were read from a single sample in a study of brain metastases from non-small cell lung cancer. Libraries were prepared by immunoSEQ multiplex PCR; TCRdb keeps only in-frame clonotypes and omits some of them. This table has 3,000 to 4,000 clones, 70% to 90% appearing once. The sequenced material came from tissue from a brain metastasis. The receptors derive from a donor aged 40 or older with non-small cell lung cancer. Each CDR3 is given with its conserved first and last residue. A D gene is named only where the DNA matches it firmly. Size is omitted from some rows. Given values are once, few, many or a class for expanded clones.

size: NA; V: TRBV5-1; D: NA; J: TRBJ2-1; CDR3: CASSLVVGLTEVEQFF; DNA: TGCGCCAGCAGCTTGGTTGTCGGACTTACAGAGGTTGAGCAGTTCTTC
size: large; V: TRBV18; D: TRBD1; J: TRBJ2-2; CDR3: CASGQGTGELFF; DNA: TGTGCCAGCGGACAGGGGACCGGGGAGCTGTTTTTT
size: NA; V: TRBV5-6; D: TRBD1; J: TRBJ1-5; CDR3: CASSSSWTGGGNQPQHF; DNA: TGTGCCAGCAGCTCTAGCTGGACAGGGGGAGGGAATCAGCCCCAGCATTTT
size: NA; V: TRBV2; D: NA; J: TRBJ1-1; CDR3: CASSDGTEAFF; DNA: TGTGCCAGCAGTGACGGCACTGAAGCTTTCTTT
size: once; V: TRBV19; D: NA; J: TRBJ1-1; CDR3: CASSTSDRGDTEAFF; DNA: TGTGCCAGTAGTACGTCCGATAGGGGTGACACTGAAGCTTTCTTT
size: NA; V: TRBV3-1/TRBV3-2; D: NA; J: TRBJ2-2; CDR3: CASSQGQEGYTGELFF; DNA: TGTGCCAGCAGCCAAGGACAGGAAGGGTACACCGGGGAGCTGTTTTTT
size: NA; V: TRBV19; D: NA; J: TRBJ1-2; CDR3: CASSISRGGSYGYTF; DNA: TGTGCCAGTAGTATATCGAGGGGAGGAAGCTATGGCTACACCTTC
size: NA; V: TRBV7-3; D: NA; J: TRBJ1-2; CDR3: CASNLMGDGYGYTF; DNA: TGTGCCAGCAACTTAATGGGAGACGGCTATGGCTACACCTTC
size: NA; V: TRBV2; D: NA; J: TRBJ2-4; CDR3: CASSEKGSAAKNIQYF; DNA: TGTGCCAGCAGTGAAAAGGGGAGTGCGGCCAAAAACATTCAGTACTTC
size: NA; V: TRBV29-1; D: NA; J: TRBJ2-5; CDR3: CSVNDGRETQYF; DNA: TGCAGCGTTAACGACGGGCGGGAGACCCAGTACTTC
size: NA; V: TRBV11-3; D: TRBD1; J: TRBJ2-5; CDR3: CASSLRTGARQETQYF; DNA: TGTGCCAGCAGCTTACGGACAGGGGCTCGCCAAGAGACCCAGTACTTC
size: NA; V: TRBV14; D: NA; J: TRBJ1-4; CDR3: CASSQGGEKLFF; DNA: TGTGCCAGCAGCCAAGGCGGCGAAAAACTGTTTTTT
size: NA; V: TRBV12-3/TRBV12-4; D: NA; J: TRBJ2-1; CDR3: CASSLGFYNEQFF; DNA: TGTGCCAGCAGTTTGGGGTTTTACAATGAGCAGTTCTTC
size: NA; V: TRBV7-3; D: NA; J: TRBJ1-6; CDR3: CASSLMGGSRHSPLHF; DNA: TGTGCCAGCAGCTTAATGGGAGGCTCGAGGCATTCACCCCTCCACTTT
size: NA; V: TRBV14; D: NA; J: TRBJ1-3; CDR3: CASSQLGPSSGNTIYF; DNA: TGTGCCAGCAGCCAATTGGGTCCCTCCTCTGGAAACACCATATATTTT
size: NA; V: TRBV10-3; D: TRBD1; J: TRBJ1-4; CDR3: CAIREQGAAEKLFF; DNA: TGTGCCATCAGAGAACAGGGGGCGGCTGAAAAACTGTTTTTT
size: NA; V: TRBV10-2; D: TRBD1; J: TRBJ2-1; CDR3: CASTPDRTYNEQFF; DNA: TGCGCCAGCACCCCGGACAGGACCTACAATGAGCAGTTCTTC
size: NA; V: TRBV7-9; D: TRBD1; J: TRBJ1-6; CDR3: CASSSTDRGYNSPLHF; DNA: TGTGCCAGCAGCTCCACCGACAGGGGCTATAATTCACCCCTCCACTTT
size: NA; V: TRBV2; D: NA; J: TRBJ2-7; CDR3: CASKRTDSYEQYF; DNA: TGTGCCAGCAAAAGGACCGACTCCTACGAGCAGTACTTC
size: NA; V: TRBV4-1; D: NA; J: TRBJ2-1; CDR3: CASSQEGRNTYNEQFF; DNA: TGCGCCAGCAGCCAAGAAGGGCGGAATACCTACAATGAGCAGTTCTTC
size: NA; V: TRBV6-6; D: TRBD1; J: TRBJ1-2; CDR3: CASSYQGQGAVGYTF; DNA: TGTGCCAGCAGTTACCAGGGACAGGGGGCGGTAGGCTACACCTTC
size: NA; V: TRBV29-1; D: NA; J: TRBJ1-2; CDR3: CSVVEGEAYGYTF; DNA: TGCAGCGTTGTGGAAGGGGAGGCCTATGGCTACACCTTC
size: NA; V: TRBV19; D: NA; J: TRBJ2-7; CDR3: CASSNPGLSYEQYF; DNA: TGTGCCAGTAGTAATCCGGGACTTTCCTACGAGCAGTACTTC
size: NA; V: TRBV2; D: TRBD2; J: TRBJ2-2; CDR3: CASRGTSLAGELFF; DNA: TGTGCCAGCAGGGGGACTAGTCTAGCCGGGGAGCTGTTTTTT
size: NA; V: TRBV3-1/TRBV3-2; D: NA; J: TRBJ1-1; CDR3: CASVAGTVNTEAFF; DNA: TGTGCCAGCGTGGCCGGGACGGTGAACACTGAAGCTTTCTTT
size: once; V: TRBV6-4; D: NA; J: TRBJ2-1; CDR3: CASSAGYEGNEQFF; DNA: TGTGCCAGCAGTGCCGGGTATGAGGGCAATGAGCAGTTCTTC
size: NA; V: TRBV2; D: NA; J: TRBJ2-6; CDR3: CASSEPGANVLTF; DNA: TGTGCCAGCAGTGAGCCTGGGGCCAACGTCCTGACTTTC
size: NA; V: TRBV2; D: NA; J: TRBJ2-3; CDR3: CASSGGSGTQYF; DNA: TGTGCCAGCAGTGGGGGATCCGGTACGCAGTATTTT
size: NA; V: TRBV29-1; D: NA; J: TRBJ2-5; CDR3: CSVRAITVQETQYF; DNA: TGCAGCGTACGTGCGATAACCGTCCAAGAGACCCAGTACTTC
size: NA; V: TRBV28; D: TRBD2; J: TRBJ2-2; CDR3: CAMGRLAGGTGELFF; DNA: TGTGCCATGGGGAGACTAGCGGGGGGAACCGGGGAGCTGTTTTTT
size: NA; V: TRBV7-2; D: TRBD2; J: TRBJ2-4; CDR3: CASSIAGGRNIQYF; DNA: TGTGCCAGCAGCATAGCGGGGGGGCGGAACATTCAGTACTTC
size: NA; V: TRBV6-5; D: NA; J: TRBJ2-5; CDR3: CASTRGIGMETQYF; DNA: TGTGCCAGCACCCGGGGTATAGGAATGGAGACCCAGTACTTC
size: NA; V: TRBV27; D: TRBD1; J: TRBJ1-1; CDR3: CANSFGTGRFVTEAFF; DNA: TGTGCCAACAGTTTTGGGACAGGGAGATTTGTCACTGAAGCTTTCTTT
size: NA; V: TRBV10-3; D: NA; J: TRBJ2-3; CDR3: CAIGGADTQYF; DNA: TGTGCCATCGGGGGCGCAGATACGCAGTATTTT
size: NA; V: TRBV5-4; D: NA; J: TRBJ2-3; CDR3: CASSLVQNTDTQYF; DNA: TGTGCCAGCAGCTTGGTACAGAACACAGATACGCAGTATTTT
size: NA; V: TRBV15; D: TRBD2; J: TRBJ2-7; CDR3: CATSRPGSGGLLGEQYF; DNA: TGTGCCACCAGCAGGCCTGGGTCGGGAGGGCTTCTAGGCGAGCAGTACTTC
size: NA; V: TRBV6-5; D: TRBD2; J: TRBJ2-1; CDR3: CASRGLAGGLDEQFF; DNA: TGTGCCAGCAGAGGACTAGCGGGAGGGCTCGATGAGCAGTTCTTC
size: NA; V: TRBV12-3/TRBV12-4; D: TRBD2; J: TRBJ2-1; CDR3: CASGRGRDEQFF; DNA: TGTGCCAGCGGCCGTGGGAGGGATGAGCAGTTCTTC
size: NA; V: TRBV7-8; D: NA; J: TRBJ2-2; CDR3: CASSLDRTGELFF; DNA: TGTGCCAGCAGCTTAGACCGGACCGGGGAGCTGTTTTTT
size: once; V: TRBV7-3; D: NA; J: TRBJ2-2; CDR3: CASRLDRAIAGELFF; DNA: TGTGCCAGTCGGTTAGATAGGGCCATTGCCGGGGAGCTGTTTTTT
size: few; V: TRBV19; D: TRBD1; J: TRBJ1-2; CDR3: CASSIPHRDRGRITF; DNA: TGTGCCAGTAGTATCCCTCACCGGGACAGGGGGCGGATCACCTTC